This TCR beta chain was sequenced for a study of T cell responses to AZD1222 COVID-19 vaccine. Trimming took 8 bases from V and 0 from J, leaving 13 bases between them. The CDR3 has 14 amino acids. Germline assignment: CDR1 LNHDA and CDR2 SQIVND (reference sequence). Sequencing used immunoSEQ multiplex PCR; TCRdb keeps in-frame clones, though not all of them. The sample contains about 150,000 clones, about 89% of which appear only once. This TCR derives from an adult who received the AZD1222 COVID-19 vaccine. Sequencing was performed on peripheral blood, taken 28 days after the second AZD1222 dose. This chain connects TRBV19 to TRBJ1-1; D unclear. CDR3 residues: CASRFHLMNTEAFF. The DNA of the CDR3 is TGTGCCAGTCGATTCCACCTCATGAACACTGAAGCTTTCTTT.